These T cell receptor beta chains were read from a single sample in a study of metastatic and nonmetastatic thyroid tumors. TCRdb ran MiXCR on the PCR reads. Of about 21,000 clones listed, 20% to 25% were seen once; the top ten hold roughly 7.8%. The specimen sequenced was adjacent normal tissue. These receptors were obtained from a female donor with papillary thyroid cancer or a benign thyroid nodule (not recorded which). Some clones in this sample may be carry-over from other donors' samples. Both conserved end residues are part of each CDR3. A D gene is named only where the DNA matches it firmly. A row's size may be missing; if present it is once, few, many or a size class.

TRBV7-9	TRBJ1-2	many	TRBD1	CASSHTDRAYGYTF	TGTGCCAGCAGCCACACGGACAGGGCCTATGGCTACACCTTC
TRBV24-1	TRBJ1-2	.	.	CATQDGYYGYTF	TGTGCCACCCAGGACGGATACTATGGCTACACCTTC
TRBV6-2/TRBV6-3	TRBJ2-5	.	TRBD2	CASSYSAGGVEETQYF	TGTGCCAGCAGTTACTCGGCCGGGGGGGTTGAAGAGACCCAGTACTTC
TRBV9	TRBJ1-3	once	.	CASSVGGGDHTIYF	TGTGCCAGCAGCGTAGGGGGAGGGGATCACACCATATATTTT
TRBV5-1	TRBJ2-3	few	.	CASSWTPGSTDTQYF	TGCGCCAGCAGCTGGACTCCGGGGAGCACAGATACGCAGTATTTT
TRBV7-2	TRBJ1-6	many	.	CASSLAPAGMVYNSPLHF	TGTGCCAGCAGCTTAGCGCCCGCAGGGATGGTTTATAATTCACCCCTCCACTTT
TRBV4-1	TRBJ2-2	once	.	CASSPTLNTGELFF	TGCGCCAGCAGCCCAACACTGAACACCGGGGAGCTGTTTTTT
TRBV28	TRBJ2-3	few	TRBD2	CAKKPSGGNTDTQYF	TGTGCCAAGAAACCTAGCGGGGGGAACACAGATACGCAGTATTTT
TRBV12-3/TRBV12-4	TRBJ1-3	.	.	CASSLGFSGNTIYF	TGTGCCAGCAGTTTAGGTTTCTCTGGAAACACCATATATTTT
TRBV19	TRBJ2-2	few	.	CASSMGHTGELFF	TGTGCCAGTAGTATGGGGCACACCGGGGAGCTGTTTTTT
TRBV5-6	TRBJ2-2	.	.	CASSPVQTGTGELFF	TGTGCCAGCAGCCCGGTCCAAACCGGCACCGGGGAGCTGTTTTTT
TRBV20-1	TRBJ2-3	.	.	CSAIPQDTQYF	TGCAGTGCTATTCCCCAAGATACGCAGTATTTT
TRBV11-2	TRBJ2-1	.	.	CASRSGDEQFF	TGTGCCAGCAGATCGGGGGATGAGCAGTTCTTC
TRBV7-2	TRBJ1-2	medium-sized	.	CASSFSGNYGYTF	TGTGCCAGCAGCTTTTCGGGGAACTATGGCTACACCTTC
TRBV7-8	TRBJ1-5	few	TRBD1	CASSLQGDRNQPQHF	TGTGCCAGCAGTCTGCAGGGGGATCGCAATCAGCCCCAGCATTTT
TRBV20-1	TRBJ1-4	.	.	CSVADRFNEKLFF	TGCAGTGTGGCCGACAGGTTTAATGAAAAACTGTTTTTT
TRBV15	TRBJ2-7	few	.	CATSRGGRSSYEQYF	TGTGCCACCAGCAGAGGAGGGAGGTCCTCGTACGAGCAGTACTTC
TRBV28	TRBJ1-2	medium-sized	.	CASTMDRGPYGYTF	TGTGCCAGCACTATGGACAGAGGGCCATATGGCTACACCTTC
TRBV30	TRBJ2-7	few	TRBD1	CAWSRGIAGGGQYF	TGTGCCTGGAGTAGGGGTATCGCAGGGGGCGGGCAGTACTTC
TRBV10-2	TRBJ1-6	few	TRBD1	CASRPTGGSPPLHF	TGCGCCAGCAGGCCGACAGGGGGCAGTCCACCCCTCCACTTT
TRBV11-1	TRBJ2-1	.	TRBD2	CASSLKGTRTSGRVIDNEQFF	TGTGCCAGCAGCTTAAAAGGGACAAGGACTAGCGGGAGGGTAATCGACAATGAGCAGTTCTTC
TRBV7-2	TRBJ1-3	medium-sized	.	CASSPGRAGNTIYF	TGTGCCAGCAGCCCGGGGAGAGCTGGAAACACCATATATTTT
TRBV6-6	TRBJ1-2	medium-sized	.	CASSYWWGNYGYTF	TGTGCCAGCAGTTACTGGTGGGGTAACTATGGCTACACCTTC
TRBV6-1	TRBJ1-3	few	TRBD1	CASSASAARGGNTIYF	TGTGCCAGCAGTGCTTCGGCAGCCAGGGGGGGAAACACCATATATTTT
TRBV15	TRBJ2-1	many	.	CATSRGTFYNEQFF	TGTGCCACCAGCAGGGGTACATTCTACAATGAGCAGTTCTTC
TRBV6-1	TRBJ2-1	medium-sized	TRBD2	CASSGAGASYNEQFF	TGTGCCAGCAGTGGAGCGGGAGCCTCCTACAATGAGCAGTTCTTC
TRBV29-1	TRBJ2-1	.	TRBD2	CSVELGLAGDTYNEQFF	TGCAGCGTTGAACTAGGACTAGCGGGCGACACCTACAATGAGCAGTTCTTC
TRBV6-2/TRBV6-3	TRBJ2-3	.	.	CASSYETRSTDTQYF	TGTGCCAGCAGTTATGAGACCCGAAGCACGGATACGCAGTATTTT
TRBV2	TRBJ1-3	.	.	CASRYQYYSGNTIYF	TGTGCCAGCAGGTACCAGTACTACTCTGGAAACACCATATATTTT
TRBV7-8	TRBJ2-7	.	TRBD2	CASSLVGSLAGGTYEQYF	TGTGCCAGCAGCTTAGTGGGAAGCCTAGCGGGAGGAACCTACGAGCAGTACTTC
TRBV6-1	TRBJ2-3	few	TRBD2	CASRSTSGGPYSTDTQYF	TGTGCCAGCAGGTCGACTAGCGGGGGCCCTTATAGCACAGATACGCAGTATTTT
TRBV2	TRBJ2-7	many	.	CASSRLPQDYEQYF	TGTGCCAGCAGCAGACTACCACAGGACTACGAGCAGTACTTC
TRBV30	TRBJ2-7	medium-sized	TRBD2	CAWSAGLAGGYEQYF	TGTGCCTGGAGTGCCGGACTAGCGGGGGGTTACGAGCAGTACTTC
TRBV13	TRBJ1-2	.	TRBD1	CASSRTGANYGYTF	TGTGCCAGCAGCCGGACAGGGGCTAACTATGGCTACACCTTC
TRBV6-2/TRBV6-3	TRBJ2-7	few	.	CASSYSLDLGMKEQYF	TGTGCCAGCAGTTACTCGTTGGACTTAGGCATGAAAGAGCAGTACTTC
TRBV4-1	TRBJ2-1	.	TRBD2	CASSQTTSGTVFNEQFF	TGCGCCAGCAGCCAAACGACTAGCGGGACCGTCTTCAATGAGCAGTTCTTC
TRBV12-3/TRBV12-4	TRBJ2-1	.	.	CASSRVHNEQFF	TGTGCCAGCAGTCGGGTTCACAATGAGCAGTTCTTC
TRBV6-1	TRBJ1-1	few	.	CASSEAWAEAFF	TGTGCCAGCAGTGAAGCGTGGGCTGAAGCTTTCTTT
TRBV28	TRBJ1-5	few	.	CASANFGARFNQPQHF	TGTGCCAGCGCAAATTTTGGGGCAAGGTTTAATCAGCCCCAGCATTTT
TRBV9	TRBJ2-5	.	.	CAGSVAASQENQYF	TGTGCCGGCAGCGTAGCAGCAAGTCAAGAGAACCAGTACTTC
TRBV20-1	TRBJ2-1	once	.	CSASRHGYNEQFF	TGCAGTGCTAGTAGACACGGCTACAATGAGCAGTTCTTC
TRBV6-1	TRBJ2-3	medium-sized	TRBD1	CASRQGHTDTQYF	TGTGCCAGCAGACAGGGGCACACAGATACGCAGTATTTT
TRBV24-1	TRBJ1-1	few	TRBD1	CATSKGGTEASF	TGTGCCACCAGTAAGGGTGGGACAGAAGCTTCCTTT
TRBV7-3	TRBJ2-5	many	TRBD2	CASSPGTSRQETQYF	TGTGCCAGCAGCCCGGGGACTAGCAGACAAGAGACCCAGTACTTC
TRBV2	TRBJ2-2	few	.	CASKVGNTVELFF	TGCGCCAGCAAGGTGGGAAACACCGTGGAGCTGTTTTTT
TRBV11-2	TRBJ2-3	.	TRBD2	CASSRGSGRVPDTQYF	TGTGCCAGCAGCCGGGGGAGCGGGAGAGTCCCAGATACGCAGTATTTT
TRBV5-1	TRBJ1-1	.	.	CASSLRGNIEAFF	TGCGCCAGCAGCTTAAGGGGGAACATTGAAGCTTTCTTT
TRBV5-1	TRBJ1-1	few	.	CASSYGQVNTEAFF	TGCGCCAGCAGCTATGGGCAGGTGAACACTGAAGCTTTCTTT
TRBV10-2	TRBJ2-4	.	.	CASSPGAKKIKYF	TGCGCCAGCAGTCCCGGGGCCAAAAAAATTAAGTACTTC
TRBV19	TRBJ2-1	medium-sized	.	CASSKAGLGEQFF	TGTGCCAGTAGTAAGGCAGGCCTGGGGGAGCAGTTCTTC
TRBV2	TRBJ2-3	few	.	CASSLDGATQYF	TGTGCCAGCAGTCTCGACGGAGCTACGCAGTATTTT
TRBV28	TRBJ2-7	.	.	CASSQTGQNEQYF	TGTGCCAGCAGCCAAACCGGACAAAACGAGCAGTACTTC
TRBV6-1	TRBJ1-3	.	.	CASRKGRNSGNTIYF	TGTGCCAGCAGGAAAGGCCGCAACTCTGGAAACACCATATATTTT
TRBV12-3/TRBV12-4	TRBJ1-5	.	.	CASSPPGRGDNQPQHF	TGTGCCAGCAGTCCCCCTGGGAGGGGGGATAATCAGCCCCAGCATTTT
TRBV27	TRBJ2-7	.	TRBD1	CASSVDRGTSYEQYF	TGTGCCAGCAGTGTTGACAGGGGTACTTCCTACGAGCAGTACTTC
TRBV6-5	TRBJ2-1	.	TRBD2	CASRYVFGTSGREEQFF	TGTGCCAGCAGGTACGTCTTCGGGACTAGCGGGAGGGAGGAGCAGTTCTTC
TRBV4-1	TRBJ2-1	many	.	CASSQIGTPRLGEQFF	TGCGCCAGCAGCCAGATCGGGACTCCCCGATTGGGTGAGCAGTTCTTC
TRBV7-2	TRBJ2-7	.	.	CASSLRVCGYEQYF	TGTGCCAGCAGCTTACGTGTTTGTGGCTACGAGCAGTACTTC
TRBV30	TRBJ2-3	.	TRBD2	CAWRETSGYTDTQYF	TGTGCCTGGAGGGAGACTAGCGGCTACACAGATACGCAGTATTTT
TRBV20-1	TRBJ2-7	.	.	CSWHGRAYEQYF	TGCAGTTGGCATGGTAGGGCCTACGAGCAGTACTTC